This T cell receptor beta chain originates from a study of cytomegalovirus exposure and HLA in healthy donors. At the level of the study: Within an early data release were about 85 million unique TCRs drawn from HLA-typed donors.

Researchers ran the PCR with 60 Vbeta and 13 Jbeta primers. Clones were read by immunoSEQ multiplex PCR, and TCRdb kept only the in-frame ones, dropping some. Of 100,000 to 150,000 clones in the sample, approximately 80% were seen once. The sequence derives from a girl aged 2 to 9 in good health and CMV-seronegative. Sequenced sample: PBMCs.

DNA for the CDR3: TGTGCCAGCAAGCCCTCGACAGGGCAAGACACTGAAGCTTTCTTT. It specifies CASKPSTGQDTEAFF. This sequence joins TRBV25-1 and TRBJ1-1; 7 bases agree with TRBD1. The CDR3 runs 15 residues. CDR1 is MGHDK, CDR2 SYGVNS, per germline. V gave up 7 bases and J gave up 3 bases; unmatched junction bases: 11.